The 9 T cell receptor beta chains below all came from one sample that was sequenced in a study of T cell changes during pregnancy in multiple sclerosis. Only in-frame clones appear in the TCRdb table, and some are missing; sequencing was by immunoSEQ multiplex PCR. The table lists around 10,000 clones, approximately 90% of them singletons. The source material was CD8+ T cells from peripheral blood mononuclear cells, sampled in the first trimester of pregnancy. The receptors come from a female donor in good health, enrolled as a control in a pregnancy study.

The rearrangement joins TRBV5-6 to TRBJ1-6; 7 nucleotides line up with TRBD1. The germline CDR1 and CDR2 sequences are SGHDT and YYEEEE. The CDR3 totals 15 residues. V shed 0 bases and J 8 bases; nucleotides not matched to a gene: 5. The chain's CDR3 is CASSLGQGSYSPLHF. CDR3 DNA sequence: TGTGCCAGCAGCTTGGGACAGGGAAGTTATTCACCCCTCCACTTT.

The J gene is TRBJ1-3, the V gene TRBV6-1, with 9 bases that match TRBD1. Trimming took 3 bases from V and 0 from J; bases not matched to a gene: 9. The germline CDR1 and CDR2 sequences are MNHNS and SASEGT. This CDR3 is built from 18 residues. The CDR3 DNA reads as TGTGCCAGCAGTGAGAGGACAGGGGATAGCTTCTCTGGAAACACCATATATTTT. Protein: CASSERTGDSFSGNTIYF.

The chain joins TRBV6-5 to TRBJ2-5; D possibly corresponds to TRBD1 (6 bases). Trimming took off 6 bases at V and 2 bases at J, with 13 bases between the two ends. The germline CDR1 and CDR2 sequences are MNHEY and SVGAGI. The CDR3 extends over 14 amino acids. Here the CDR3 DNA reads TGTGCCAGCAGCCGAACGGACAGTCAAGAGACCCAGTACTTC. Translation: CASSRTDSQETQYF.

V gene TRBV9 combines with J gene TRBJ2-2; weak D call: TRBD2 (5 bases). Trimming removed 0 bases from V and 6 bases from J, with 12 bases in between. The CDR3 spans 15 residues. Germline V gives CDR1 SGDLS, CDR2 YYNGEE. The CDR3 reads CASSVEPGSAGELFF. In DNA, the CDR3 is TGTGCCAGCAGCGTAGAGCCGGGGTCGGCCGGGGAGCTGTTTTTT. The full variable domain, with the rest looked up from reference TRBV9 and TRBJ2-2, is DSGVTQTPKHLITATGQRVTLRCSPRSGDLSVYWYQQSLDQGLQFLIQYYNGEERAKGNILERFSAQQFPDLHSELNLSSLELGDSALYFCASSVEPGSAGELFFGEGSRLTVL.

The rearrangement uses TRBV2 and TRBJ2-1; the D gene is possibly TRBD2 (5 bases). This CDR3 comprises 13 residues. Trimming left V 6 bases short and J 4 bases short, with 10 bases between. Germline assignment: CDR1 SNHLY and CDR2 FYNNEI. The CDR3 sequence: CASREDGYNEQFF. In DNA, the CDR3 is TGTGCCAGCAGGGAGGACGGATACAATGAGCAGTTCTTC.

The V and J genes are TRBV2 and TRBJ1-1; D may be TRBD1 (5 bases). Germline assignment: CDR1 SNHLY and CDR2 FYNNEI. The CDR3 covers 14 residues. The V end lost 6 bases, the J end lost 4 bases, and 15 bases lay between the germline ends. Here the CDR3 reads CASRPSGMGTEAFF. The CDR3 DNA follows: TGTGCCAGCAGACCTTCAGGGATGGGCACTGAAGCTTTCTTT.

The chain has TRBV5-1 and TRBJ2-5; 11 bases map to TRBD2. Germline values: CDR1 SGHRS, CDR2 YFSETQ. V shed 4 bases and J 2 bases; nucleotides not matched to a gene: 4. The CDR3 has 15 residues. The CDR3 coding sequence is TGCGCCAGCAGCCTTAGCGGGGGGGATCAAGAGACCCAGTACTTC. It yields the protein CASSLSGGDQETQYF.

The rearrangement links TRBV5-4 to TRBJ1-1; D gene unclear. CDR1 is SGHNT, CDR2 YYREEE, per germline (reference sequence). The CDR3 extends over 11 amino acids. Trimming removed 7 bases from V and 5 bases from J, with 9 bases in between. Here the CDR3 reads CASGAGTEAFF. CDR3 DNA sequence: TGTGCCAGCGGAGCCGGGACTGAAGCTTTCTTT.

The chain joins TRBV11-3 to TRBJ2-5, with D possibly being TRBD2 (5 bases). The CDR3 covers 14 residues. Germline V gene lookup returns CDR1 SGHNT and CDR2 YENEEA. V was cut by 7 bases and J by 7 bases, with 19 bases left in between. The CDR3 loop is CASNRDNIIGTQYF. In DNA, the CDR3 is TGTGCCAGCAACCGGGATAATATAATCGGGACCCAGTACTTC.